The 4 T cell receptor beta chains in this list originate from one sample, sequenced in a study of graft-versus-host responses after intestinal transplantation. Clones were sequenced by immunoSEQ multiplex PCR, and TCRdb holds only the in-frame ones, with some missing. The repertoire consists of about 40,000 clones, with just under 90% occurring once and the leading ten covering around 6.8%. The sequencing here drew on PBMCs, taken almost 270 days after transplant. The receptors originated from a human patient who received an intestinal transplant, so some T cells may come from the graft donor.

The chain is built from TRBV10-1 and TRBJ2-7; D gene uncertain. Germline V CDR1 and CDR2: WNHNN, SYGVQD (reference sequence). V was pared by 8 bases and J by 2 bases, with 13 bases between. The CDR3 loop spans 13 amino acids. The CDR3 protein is CASSRGVTYEQYF. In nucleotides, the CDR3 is TGCGCCAGCTCCCGTGGGGTTACCTACGAGCAGTACTTC.

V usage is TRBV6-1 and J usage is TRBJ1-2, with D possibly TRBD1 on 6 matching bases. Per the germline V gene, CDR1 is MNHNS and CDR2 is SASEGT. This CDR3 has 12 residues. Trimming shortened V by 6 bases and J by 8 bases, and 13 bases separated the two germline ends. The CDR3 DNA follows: TGTGCCAGCAGAAATTCAGGGGACGGCTACACCTTC. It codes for CASRNSGDGYTF.

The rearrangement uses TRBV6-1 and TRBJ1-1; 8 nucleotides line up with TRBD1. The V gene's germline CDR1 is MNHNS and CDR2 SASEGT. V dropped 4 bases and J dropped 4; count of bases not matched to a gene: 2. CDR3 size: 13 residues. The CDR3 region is CASSGTGSTEAFF. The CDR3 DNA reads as TGTGCCAGCAGTGGGACAGGGAGCACTGAAGCTTTCTTT.

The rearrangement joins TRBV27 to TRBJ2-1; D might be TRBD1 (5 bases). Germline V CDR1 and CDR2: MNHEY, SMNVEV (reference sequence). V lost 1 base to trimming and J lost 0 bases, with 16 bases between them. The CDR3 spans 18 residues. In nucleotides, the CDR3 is TGTGCCAGCAGTTTATTAGGGCGACAGCGTTACTCCTACAATGAGCAGTTCTTC. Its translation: CASSLLGRQRYSYNEQFF.